One and the same sample provided the 4 T cell receptor beta chains below, sequenced in a study of spatial heterogeneity in lung cancer. Each CDR3 protein is one row after TCRdb ran MiXCR on the 5' RACE reads. The sample lists 20,000 to 30,000 distinct CDR3 sequences, about 4.7% occurring once. Time point specified: sample taken at primary tumor resection. The specimen comprised PBMCs, sampled at surgery. All receptors come from a male donor with early-stage non-small cell lung cancer.

This clonotype came up many times. This chain connects TRBV6-1 to TRBJ2-2; 8 nucleotides line up with TRBD2. The germline V gene has CDR1 MNHNS and CDR2 SASEGT. The CDR3 is 16 amino acids. Losses at the gene ends were 7 bases for V and 1 base for J; bases not matched to a gene: 8. CDR3 protein: CASIGAGVQNTGELFF. The CDR3 nucleotides are TGTGCCAGCATTGGAGCGGGGGTGCAGAACACCGGGGAGCTGTTTTTT.

This clonotype was counted many times. The junction shows a germline mismatch at one end, possibly a read error. The J gene is TRBJ2-3, the V gene TRBV7-7, with D unclear. Germline CDR1 reads SSHAT; CDR2 reads FNYEAQ (reference sequence). The CDR3 extends over 15 amino acids. DNA for the CDR3: TGTGCTAGCAGCCCGCTAGGCCAGGGCACAGATACGCAGTATTTT. Its protein product is CASSPLGQGTDTQYF.

This clonotype was picked up many times. The chain carries TRBV28 and TRBJ2-1; 10 nucleotides line up with TRBD2. CDR1 is MDHEN and CDR2 is SYDVKM in the germline V gene. CDR3 length equals 16 residues. V was pared by 5 bases and J by 2 bases, with 6 bases of the junction left unmatched. The CDR3 here is CASSRTSGLAYNEQFF. CDR3 sequence (DNA): TGTGCCAGCAGTCGGACTAGCGGCTTGGCCTACAATGAGCAGTTCTTC.

This clonotype occurred a few times. This chain links TRBV12-3 or TRBV12-4 with TRBJ1-5; tentative D call: TRBD1 (6 bases). V lost 8 bases and J lost 1, with 12 bases in between. The CDR3 has 14 amino acids. DNA for the CDR3: TGTGCCAGCTGGAGGGGGGTGAGCAATCAGCCCCAGCATTTT. Amino acids: CASWRGVSNQPQHF.